This T cell receptor beta chain was sequenced for a study of blood T cells in healthy people across ages. General study results and limits: Underestimates were what the diversity estimates from one million T cells were considered to be.

From germline, CDR1 is MNHEY and CDR2 SVGEGT. V was cut by 10 bases and J by 0 bases, with 10 bases left in between. The CDR3 has 13 residues. With respect to this clonotype: The antigen remains unidentified.

A second about 7 to 12 cycle PCR used barcoded and J-beta primers. TCRdb passed the 5' RACE reads through MiXCR, listing each CDR3 protein once. The sample lists about 780,000 distinct CDR3 sequences, about half occurring once. The sample was blood. This sequence originates from a man aged 80 or over in good health. The rearrangement uses TRBV6-2 or TRBV6-3 and TRBJ1-5, with D perhaps matching TRBD1 (5 bases). The CDR3 nucleotides are TGTGCCATCTCCAGGGATAGCAATCAGCCCCAGCATTTT. This gives the protein CAISRDSNQPQHF.